This T cell receptor beta chain was obtained from a study of blood T cell repertoires in COVID-19. Study details: Sample material is recorded as cDNA or gDNA derived from T cells, B-cell-depleted T cells, or PBMCs.

CDR1 MNHEY and CDR2 SMNVEV come from the germline V gene (reference sequence). J was trimmed by 0 bases and V by 5 bases; bases with no gene match: 9. The CDR3 has 17 residues. Using immunoSEQ multiplex PCR, the repertoire was profiled, and TCRdb retains in-frame clones only, with some absent. This repertoire shows around 190,000 clones, approximately 80% found once; its top ten account for around 13%. This TCR came from a human donor in a cohort sampled during active COVID-19. V and J are TRBV27 and TRBJ2-2; 7 bases are shared with TRBD2. The sequencing input was peripheral blood. CDR3 nucleotides: TGTGCCAGCAGTCCATGGACTAGTGGGGCGAACACCGGGGAGCTGTTTTTT. Translated: CASSPWTSGANTGELFF.